The source of this T cell receptor beta chain is a study of T-cell reconstitution after alpha-beta-depleted transplantation in children. It was with unique molecular identifiers that the TCRbeta library was prepared. TCRdb reanalysed the PCR reads using MiXCR and keeps one entry per CDR3 protein. Among about 500,000 distinct CDR3 sequences, 32% were seen once, and the ten largest hold more than 2%. V lost 4 bases, J lost 6 bases, and 10 bases lay in between. Germline values: CDR1 SGHTA, CDR2 FQGTGA. The CDR3 spans 13 residues. The sequence derives from a human donor who donated a stem cell graft to a child with aplastic anemia. The rearrangement links TRBV7-3 to TRBJ2-1; a weak D match, TRBD1 (6 bases). Sequenced here: PBMCs from the stem cell graft donor, sampled from the stem cell graft. CDR3 region: CASSWGHLNEQFF. The CDR3 DNA reads as TGTGCCAGCAGCTGGGGACACCTCAATGAGCAGTTCTTC.